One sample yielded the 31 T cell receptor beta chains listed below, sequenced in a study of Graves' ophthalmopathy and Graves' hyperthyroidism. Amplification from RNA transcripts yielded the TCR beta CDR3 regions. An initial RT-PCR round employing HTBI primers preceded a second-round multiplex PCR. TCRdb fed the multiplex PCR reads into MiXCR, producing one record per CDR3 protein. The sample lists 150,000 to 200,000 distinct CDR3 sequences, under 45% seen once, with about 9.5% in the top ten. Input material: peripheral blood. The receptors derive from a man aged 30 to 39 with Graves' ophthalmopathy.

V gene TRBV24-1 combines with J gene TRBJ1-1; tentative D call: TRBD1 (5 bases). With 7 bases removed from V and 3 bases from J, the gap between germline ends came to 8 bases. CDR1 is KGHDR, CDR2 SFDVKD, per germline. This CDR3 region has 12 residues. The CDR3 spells CATRGTYTEAFF. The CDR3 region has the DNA TGTGCCACCAGGGGGACGTACACTGAAGCTTTCTTT.

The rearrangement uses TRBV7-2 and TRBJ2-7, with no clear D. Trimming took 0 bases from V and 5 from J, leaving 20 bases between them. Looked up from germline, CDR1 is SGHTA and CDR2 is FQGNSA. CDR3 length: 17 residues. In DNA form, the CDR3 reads TGTGCCAGCAGCTTAGCGTCGGGCCCAGGTCTTATTGACGAGCAGTACTTC. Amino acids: CASSLASGPGLIDEQYF.

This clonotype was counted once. The CDR3 here is CASSLGTLTRQPQHF. The CDR3 DNA follows: TGTGCCAGCAGCCTAGGGACACTAACGCGTCAGCCCCAGCATTTT. V and J are TRBV7-2 and TRBJ1-5, with D possibly TRBD1 on 6 matching bases. Looked up from germline, CDR1 is SGHTA and CDR2 is FQGNSA. V was cut by 5 bases and J by 6 bases, with 17 bases left in between. The CDR3 is 15 amino acids.

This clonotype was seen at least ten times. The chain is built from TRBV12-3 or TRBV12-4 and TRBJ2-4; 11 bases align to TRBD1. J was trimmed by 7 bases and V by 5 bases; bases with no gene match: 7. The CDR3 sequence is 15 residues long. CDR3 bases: TGTGCCAGCAGTCCGGACAGGGGGCTCTGGAACATTCAGTACTTC. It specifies CASSPDRGLWNIQYF.

CDR3 DNA sequence: TGTGCCAGCAGTTATGGGGGGACTGGCTATGGCTACACCTTC. Translated, it gives CASSYGGTGYGYTF. The chain has TRBV6-2 or TRBV6-3 and TRBJ1-2; D perhaps matches TRBD1 (5 bases). This CDR3 contains 14 residues. Germline V gene data show CDR1 as MNHEY and CDR2 as SVGEGT. Between the trimmed V and J ends, which lost 3 bases and 4 bases, there was a span of 12 bases.

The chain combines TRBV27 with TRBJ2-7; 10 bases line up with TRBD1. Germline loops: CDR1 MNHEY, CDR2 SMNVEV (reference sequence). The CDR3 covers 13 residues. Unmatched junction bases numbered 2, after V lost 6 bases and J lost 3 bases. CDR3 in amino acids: CASRWTGGYEQYF. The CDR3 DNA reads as TGTGCCAGCAGATGGACAGGGGGCTACGAGCAGTACTTC.

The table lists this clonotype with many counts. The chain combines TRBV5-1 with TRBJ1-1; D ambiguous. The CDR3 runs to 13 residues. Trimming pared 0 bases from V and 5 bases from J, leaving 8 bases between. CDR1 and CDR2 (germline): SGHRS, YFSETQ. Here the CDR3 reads CASSLDGDTEAFF. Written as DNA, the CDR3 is TGCGCCAGCAGCTTGGATGGGGATACTGAAGCTTTCTTT.

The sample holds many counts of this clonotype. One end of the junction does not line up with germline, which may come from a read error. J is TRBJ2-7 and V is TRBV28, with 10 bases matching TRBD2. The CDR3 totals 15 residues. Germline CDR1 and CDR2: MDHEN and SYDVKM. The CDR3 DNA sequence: TGTGCCCGCAGCCACCCTAGCGGGAGAGGGGACGAGCAGTACTTC. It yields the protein CARSHPSGRGDEQYF. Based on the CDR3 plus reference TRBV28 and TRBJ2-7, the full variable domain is DVKVTQSSRYLVKRTGEKVFLECVQDMDHENMFWYRQDPGLGLRLIYFSYDVKMKEKGDIPEGYSVSREKKERFSLILESASTNQTSMYLCARSHPSGRGDEQYFGPGTRLTVT.

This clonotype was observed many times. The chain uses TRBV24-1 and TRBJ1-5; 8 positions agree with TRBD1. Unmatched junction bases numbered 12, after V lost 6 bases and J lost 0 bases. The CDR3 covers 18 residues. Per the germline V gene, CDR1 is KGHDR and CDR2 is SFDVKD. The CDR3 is CATSLDRGPTYSNQPQHF. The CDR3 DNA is TGTGCCACCAGTTTAGACAGGGGTCCTACCTATAGCAATCAGCCCCAGCATTTT.

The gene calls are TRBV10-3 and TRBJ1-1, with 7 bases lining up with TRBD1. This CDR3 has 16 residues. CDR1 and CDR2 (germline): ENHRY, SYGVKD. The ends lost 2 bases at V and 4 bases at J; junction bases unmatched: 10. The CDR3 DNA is TGTGCCATCAGTGAGAGGGATCGGGACAGAGGCACTGAAGCTTTCTTT. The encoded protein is CAISERDRDRGTEAFF.

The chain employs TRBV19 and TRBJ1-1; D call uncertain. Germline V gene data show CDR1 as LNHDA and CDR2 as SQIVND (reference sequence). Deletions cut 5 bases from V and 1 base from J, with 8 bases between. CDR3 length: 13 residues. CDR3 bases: TGTGCCAGTAGTCCCCCATGGAACACTGAAGCTTTCTTT. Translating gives CASSPPWNTEAFF.

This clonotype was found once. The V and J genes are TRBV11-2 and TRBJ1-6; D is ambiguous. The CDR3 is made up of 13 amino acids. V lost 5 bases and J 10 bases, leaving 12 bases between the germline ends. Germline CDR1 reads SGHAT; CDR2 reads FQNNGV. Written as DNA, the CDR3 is TGTGCCAGCAGCGGAGAGTACGTCTCACCCCTCCACTTT. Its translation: CASSGEYVSPLHF. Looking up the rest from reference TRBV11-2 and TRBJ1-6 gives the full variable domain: EAGVAQSPRYKIIEKRQSVAFWCNPISGHATLYWYQQILGQGPKLLIQFQNNGVVDDSQLPKDRFSAERLKGVDSTLKIQPAKLEDSAVYLCASSGEYVSPLHFGNGTRLTVT.

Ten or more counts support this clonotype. CDR3 amino acids: CASNDWGTEAFF. CDR3 nucleotides: TGTGCCAGCAATGATTGGGGGACTGAAGCTTTCTTT. The V and J genes are TRBV6-2 or TRBV6-3 and TRBJ1-1, with D perhaps TRBD1 (5 bases). The V and J ends lost 7 bases and 5 bases respectively, with 11 bases between them. The CDR3 is 12 amino acids. Per germline, CDR1 MNHEY and CDR2 SVGEGT.

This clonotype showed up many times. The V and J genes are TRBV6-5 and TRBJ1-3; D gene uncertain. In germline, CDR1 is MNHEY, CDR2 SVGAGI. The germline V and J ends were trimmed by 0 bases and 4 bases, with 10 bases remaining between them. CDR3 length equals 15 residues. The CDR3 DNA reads TGTGCCAGCAGTTACTCGCCCGGGTCAGGAAACACCATATATTTT. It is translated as CASSYSPGSGNTIYF.

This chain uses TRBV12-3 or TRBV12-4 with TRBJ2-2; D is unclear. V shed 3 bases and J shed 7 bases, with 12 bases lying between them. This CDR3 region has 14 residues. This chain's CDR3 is CASSFFSLDGELFF. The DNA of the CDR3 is TGTGCCAGCAGTTTTTTCTCCTTGGACGGGGAGCTGTTTTTT.

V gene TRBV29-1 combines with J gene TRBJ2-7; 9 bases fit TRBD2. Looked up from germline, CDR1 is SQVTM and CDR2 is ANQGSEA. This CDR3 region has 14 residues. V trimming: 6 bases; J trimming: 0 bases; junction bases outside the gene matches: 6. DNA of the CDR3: TGCAGCGTGTCAGCGGGAGGCATCTCCTACGAGCAGTACTTC. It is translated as CSVSAGGISYEQYF.

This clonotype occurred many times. CDR3 coding DNA: TGTGCCAGCAGCTTAGGGGCCGGAGAGACCCAGTACTTC. Amino acid sequence: CASSLGAGETQYF. The gene calls are TRBV7-2 and TRBJ2-5; unclear D gene. In germline, CDR1 is SGHTA, CDR2 FQGNSA. This CDR3 has 13 amino acids. V was clipped by 1 base and J by 4 bases, with 7 bases between them.

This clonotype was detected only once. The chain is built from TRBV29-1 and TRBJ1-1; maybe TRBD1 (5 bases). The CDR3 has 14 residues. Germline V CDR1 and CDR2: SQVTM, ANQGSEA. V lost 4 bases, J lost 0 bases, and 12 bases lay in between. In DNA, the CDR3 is TGCAGCGTTGCCCTGACAGCTATGAACACTGAAGCTTTCTTT. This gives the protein CSVALTAMNTEAFF.

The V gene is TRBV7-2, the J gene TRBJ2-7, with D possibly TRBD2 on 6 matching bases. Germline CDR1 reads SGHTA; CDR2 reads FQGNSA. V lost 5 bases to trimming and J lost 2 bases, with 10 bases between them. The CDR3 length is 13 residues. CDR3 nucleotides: TGTGCCAGCAGCCCCGGGGGAGCCTACGAGCAGTACTTC. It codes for CASSPGGAYEQYF.

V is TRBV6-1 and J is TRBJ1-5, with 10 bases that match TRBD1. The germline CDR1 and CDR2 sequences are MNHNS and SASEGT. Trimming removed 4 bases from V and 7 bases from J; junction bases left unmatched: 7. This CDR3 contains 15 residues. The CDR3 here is CASSVRQGAGQPQHF. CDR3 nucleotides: TGTGCCAGCAGTGTAAGACAGGGGGCGGGCCAGCCCCAGCATTTT.

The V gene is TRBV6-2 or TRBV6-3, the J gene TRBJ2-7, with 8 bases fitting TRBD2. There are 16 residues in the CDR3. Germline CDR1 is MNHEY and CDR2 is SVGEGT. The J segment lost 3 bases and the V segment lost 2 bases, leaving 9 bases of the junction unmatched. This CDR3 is CASSYGIGRAHYEQYF. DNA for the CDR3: TGTGCCAGCAGTTACGGGATCGGGAGGGCCCACTACGAGCAGTACTTC.

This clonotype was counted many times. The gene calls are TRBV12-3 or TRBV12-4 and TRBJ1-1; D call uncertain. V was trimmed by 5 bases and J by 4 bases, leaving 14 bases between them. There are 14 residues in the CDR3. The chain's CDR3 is CASSLREGGTEAFF. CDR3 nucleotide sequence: TGTGCCAGCAGTCTACGAGAGGGTGGCACTGAAGCTTTCTTT.

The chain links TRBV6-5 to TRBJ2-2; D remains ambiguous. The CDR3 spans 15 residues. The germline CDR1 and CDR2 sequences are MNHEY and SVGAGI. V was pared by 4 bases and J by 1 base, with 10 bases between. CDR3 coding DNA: TGTGCCAGCAGTTCCCTCCAGGAGAACACCGGGGAGCTGTTTTTT. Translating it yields CASSSLQENTGELFF.

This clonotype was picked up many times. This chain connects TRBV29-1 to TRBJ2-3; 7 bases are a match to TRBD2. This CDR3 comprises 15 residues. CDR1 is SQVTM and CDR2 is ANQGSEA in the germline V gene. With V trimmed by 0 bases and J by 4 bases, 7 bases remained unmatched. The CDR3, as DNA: TGCAGCGTTGAAGAGGGTACTAGCGAAGCAGATACGCAGTATTTT. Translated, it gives CSVEEGTSEADTQYF.

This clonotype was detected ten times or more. CDR3 DNA: TGTGCCAGCAGTGACCTCTTTACCCCCGGCAACGAGCAGTACTTC. Protein: CASSDLFTPGNEQYF. The rearrangement joins TRBV6-1 to TRBJ2-7, with D uncertain. Looked up from germline, CDR1 is MNHNS and CDR2 is SASEGT. This CDR3 is 15 amino acids long. The V end was cut by 3 bases, the J end by 5 bases, with 17 bases between.

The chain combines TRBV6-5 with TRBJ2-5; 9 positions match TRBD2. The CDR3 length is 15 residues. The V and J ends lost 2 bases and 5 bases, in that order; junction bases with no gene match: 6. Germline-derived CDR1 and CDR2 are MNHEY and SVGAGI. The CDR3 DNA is TGTGCCAGCAGTTACGATAGCGGGAGCGGTGAGACCCAGTACTTC. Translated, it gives CASSYDSGSGETQYF.

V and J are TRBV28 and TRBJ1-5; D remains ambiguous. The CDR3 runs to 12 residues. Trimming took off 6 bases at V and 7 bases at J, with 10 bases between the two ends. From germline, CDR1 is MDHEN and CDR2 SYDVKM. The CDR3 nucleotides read TGTGCCAGCAGATTCTTTCAACAGCCCCAGCATTTT. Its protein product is CASRFFQQPQHF.

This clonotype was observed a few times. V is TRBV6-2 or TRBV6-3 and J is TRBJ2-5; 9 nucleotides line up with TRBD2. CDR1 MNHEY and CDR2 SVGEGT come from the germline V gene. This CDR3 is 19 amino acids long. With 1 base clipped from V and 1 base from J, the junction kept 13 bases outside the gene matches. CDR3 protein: CASSYFWASGNPLQETQYF. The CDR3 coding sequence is TGTGCCAGCAGTTACTTCTGGGCTAGCGGGAATCCCCTCCAAGAGACCCAGTACTTC.

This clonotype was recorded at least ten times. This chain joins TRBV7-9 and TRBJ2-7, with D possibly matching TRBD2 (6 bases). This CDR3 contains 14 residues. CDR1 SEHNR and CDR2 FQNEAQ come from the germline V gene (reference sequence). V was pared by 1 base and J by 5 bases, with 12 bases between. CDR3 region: CASSLVGGVNEQYF. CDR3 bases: TGTGCCAGCAGCTTAGTCGGGGGTGTGAACGAGCAGTACTTC. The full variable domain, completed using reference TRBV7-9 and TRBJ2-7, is DTGVSQNPRHKITKRGQNVTFRCDPISEHNRLYWYRQTLGQGPEFLTYFQNEAQLEKSRLLSDRFSAERPKGSFSTLEIQRTEQGDSAMYLCASSLVGGVNEQYFGPGTRLTVT.

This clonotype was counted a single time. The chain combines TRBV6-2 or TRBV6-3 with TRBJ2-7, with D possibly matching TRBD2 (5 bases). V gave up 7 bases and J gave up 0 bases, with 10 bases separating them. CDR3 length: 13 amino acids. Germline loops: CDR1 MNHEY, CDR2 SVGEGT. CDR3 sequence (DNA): TGTGCCAGCACCGACTACCTCTCCTACGAGCAGTACTTC. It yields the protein CASTDYLSYEQYF.

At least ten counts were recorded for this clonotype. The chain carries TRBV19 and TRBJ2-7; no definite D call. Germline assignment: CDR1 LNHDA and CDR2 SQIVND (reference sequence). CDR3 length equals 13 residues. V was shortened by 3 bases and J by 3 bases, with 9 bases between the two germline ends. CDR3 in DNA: TGTGCCAGTAGTATCTTTTCCGGCTACGAGCAGTACTTC. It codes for CASSIFSGYEQYF.